This T cell receptor (beta chain) was found in a study of blood T cell repertoires in COVID-19. The data were produced by immunoSEQ multiplex PCR, yet TCRdb's version contains in-frame clones alone and is incomplete. Among about 160,000 clones listed, about four fifths were seen once. Germline assignment: CDR1 LNHDA and CDR2 SQIVND (reference sequence). This CDR3 has 14 amino acids. With 9 bases clipped from V and 0 bases from J, the junction kept 7 bases outside the gene matches. This receptor was identified in a woman aged 80 or over with active or convalescent COVID-19. The chain joins TRBV19 to TRBJ1-1, with 7 nucleotides matching TRBD1. Sequencing input: peripheral blood. CDR3 amino acids: CASRQGNMNTEAFF. CDR3 in DNA: TGTGCCAGCCGACAGGGAAACATGAACACTGAAGCTTTCTTT. The variable domain in full, with the rest retrieved from reference TRBV19 and TRBJ1-1, is DGGITQSPKYLFRKEGQNVTLSCEQNLNHDAMYWYRQDPGQGLRLIYYSQIVNDFQKGDIAEGYSVSREKKESFPLTVTSAQKNPTAFYLCASRQGNMNTEAFFGQGTRLTVV.